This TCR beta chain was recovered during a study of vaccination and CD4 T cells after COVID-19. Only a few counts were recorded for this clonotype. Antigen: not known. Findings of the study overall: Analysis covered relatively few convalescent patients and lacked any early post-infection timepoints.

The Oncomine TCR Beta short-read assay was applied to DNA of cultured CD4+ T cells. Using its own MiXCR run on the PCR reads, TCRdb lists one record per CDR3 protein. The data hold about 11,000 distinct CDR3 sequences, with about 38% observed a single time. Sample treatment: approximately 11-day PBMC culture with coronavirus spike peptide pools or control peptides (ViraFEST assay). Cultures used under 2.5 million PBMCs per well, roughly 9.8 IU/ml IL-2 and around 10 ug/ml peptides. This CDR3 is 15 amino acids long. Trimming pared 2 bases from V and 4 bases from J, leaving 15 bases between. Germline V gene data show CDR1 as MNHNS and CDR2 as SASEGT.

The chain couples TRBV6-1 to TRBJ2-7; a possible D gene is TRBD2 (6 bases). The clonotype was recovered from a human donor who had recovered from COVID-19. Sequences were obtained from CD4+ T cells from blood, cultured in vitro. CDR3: CASSESPVRGYEQYF. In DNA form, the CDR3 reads TGTGCCAGCAGTGAATCTCCGGTCCGGGGGTACGAGCAGTACTTC.